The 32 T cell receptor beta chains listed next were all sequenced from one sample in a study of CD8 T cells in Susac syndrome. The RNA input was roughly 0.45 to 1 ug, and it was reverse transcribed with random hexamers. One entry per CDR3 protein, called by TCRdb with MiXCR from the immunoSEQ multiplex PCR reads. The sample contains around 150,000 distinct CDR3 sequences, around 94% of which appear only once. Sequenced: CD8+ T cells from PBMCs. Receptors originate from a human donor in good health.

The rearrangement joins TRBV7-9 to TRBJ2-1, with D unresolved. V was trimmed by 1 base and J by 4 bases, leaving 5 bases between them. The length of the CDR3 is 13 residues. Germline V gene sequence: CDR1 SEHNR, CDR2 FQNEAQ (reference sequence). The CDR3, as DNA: TGTGCCAGCAGCTTAGTTATGTACAATGAGCAGTTCTTC. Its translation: CASSLVMYNEQFF.

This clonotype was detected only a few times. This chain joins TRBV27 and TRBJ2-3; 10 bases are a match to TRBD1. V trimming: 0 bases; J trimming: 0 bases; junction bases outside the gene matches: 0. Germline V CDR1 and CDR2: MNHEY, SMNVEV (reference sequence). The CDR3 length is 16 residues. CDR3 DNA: TGTGCCAGCAGTTTATCGGGACAGGGGAGCACAGATACGCAGTATTTT. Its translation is CASSLSGQGSTDTQYF.

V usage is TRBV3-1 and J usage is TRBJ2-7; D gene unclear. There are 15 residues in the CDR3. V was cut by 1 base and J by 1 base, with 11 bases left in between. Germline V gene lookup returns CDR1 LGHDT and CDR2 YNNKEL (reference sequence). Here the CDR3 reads CASSQAPGSSYEQYF. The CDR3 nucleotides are TGTGCCAGCAGCCAAGCTCCCGGGTCGTCCTACGAGCAGTACTTC.

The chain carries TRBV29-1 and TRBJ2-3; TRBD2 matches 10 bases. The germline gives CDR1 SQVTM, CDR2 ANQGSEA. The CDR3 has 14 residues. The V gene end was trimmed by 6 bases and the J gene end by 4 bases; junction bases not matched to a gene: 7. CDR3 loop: CSVEREGRSDTQYF. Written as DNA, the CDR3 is TGCAGCGTGGAGCGGGAGGGCCGCTCAGATACGCAGTATTTT.

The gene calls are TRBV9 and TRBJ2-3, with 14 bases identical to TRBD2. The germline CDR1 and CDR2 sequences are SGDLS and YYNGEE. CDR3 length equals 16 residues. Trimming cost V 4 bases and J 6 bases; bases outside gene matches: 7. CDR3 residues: CASSLGTSGRRDTQYF. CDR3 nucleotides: TGTGCCAGCAGCCTTGGGACTAGCGGGAGAAGGGATACGCAGTATTTT.

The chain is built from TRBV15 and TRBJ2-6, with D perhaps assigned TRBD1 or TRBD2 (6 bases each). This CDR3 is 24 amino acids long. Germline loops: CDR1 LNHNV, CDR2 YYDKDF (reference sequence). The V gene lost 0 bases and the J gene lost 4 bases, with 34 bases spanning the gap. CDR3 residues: CATSRDEADFGGQRPTSGANVLTF. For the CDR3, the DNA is TGTGCCACCAGCAGAGATGAAGCGGACTTCGGGGGCCAACGTCCGACTTCGGGGGCCAACGTCCTGACTTTC.

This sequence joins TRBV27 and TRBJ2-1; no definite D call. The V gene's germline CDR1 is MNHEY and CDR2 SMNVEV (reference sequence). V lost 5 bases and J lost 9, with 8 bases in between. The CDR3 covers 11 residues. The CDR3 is CASSKHSEQFF. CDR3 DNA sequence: TGTGCCAGCAGTAAACATTCTGAGCAGTTCTTC.

CDR3: CASSVEDYDEQFF. The CDR3 nucleotides are TGTGCCAGCAGCGTAGAGGACTATGATGAGCAGTTCTTC. J is TRBJ2-1 and V is TRBV9; D is possibly TRBD2 (6 bases). V lost 0 bases and J lost 8, with 9 bases in between. The germline V gene encodes CDR1 SGDLS and CDR2 YYNGEE. CDR3 length: 13 residues. Full variable domain (remainder filled in from reference TRBV9 and TRBJ2-1): DSGVTQTPKHLITATGQRVTLRCSPRSGDLSVYWYQQSLDQGLQFLIQYYNGEERAKGNILERFSAQQFPDLHSELNLSSLELGDSALYFCASSVEDYDEQFFGPGTRLTVL.

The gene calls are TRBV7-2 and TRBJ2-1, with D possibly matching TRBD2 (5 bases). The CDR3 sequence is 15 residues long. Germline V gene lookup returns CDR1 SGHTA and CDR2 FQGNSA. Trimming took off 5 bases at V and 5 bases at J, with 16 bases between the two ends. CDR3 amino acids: CASSPTRGSDNEQFF. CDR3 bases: TGTGCCAGCAGCCCGACTCGCGGGTCCGACAATGAGCAGTTCTTC.

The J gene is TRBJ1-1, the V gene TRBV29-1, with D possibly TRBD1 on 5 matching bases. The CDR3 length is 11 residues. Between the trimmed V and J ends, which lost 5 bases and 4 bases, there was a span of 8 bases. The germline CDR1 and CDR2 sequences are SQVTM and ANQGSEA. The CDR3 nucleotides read TGCAGCGTTCACGGGGGCACTGAAGCTTTCTTT. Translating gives CSVHGGTEAFF.

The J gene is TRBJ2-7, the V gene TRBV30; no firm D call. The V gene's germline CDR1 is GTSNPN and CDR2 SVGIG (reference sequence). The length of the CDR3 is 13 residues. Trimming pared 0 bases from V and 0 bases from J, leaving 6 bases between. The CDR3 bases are TGTGCCTGGAGTGTACTTTCCTCCTACGAGCAGTACTTC. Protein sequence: CAWSVLSSYEQYF.

CDR3 sequence: CSASRTWNTEAFF. The CDR3 nucleotides read TGCAGCGCCTCGCGTACTTGGAACACTGAAGCTTTCTTT. The chain has TRBV29-1 and TRBJ1-1; no firm D call. Per germline, CDR1 SQVTM and CDR2 ANQGSEA. The CDR3 spans 13 residues. The V end lost 7 bases, the J end lost 1 base, and 13 bases lay between the germline ends.

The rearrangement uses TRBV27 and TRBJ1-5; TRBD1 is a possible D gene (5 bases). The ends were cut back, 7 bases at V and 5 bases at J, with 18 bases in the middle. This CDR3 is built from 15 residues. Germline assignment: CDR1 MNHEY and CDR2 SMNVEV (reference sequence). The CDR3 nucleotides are TGTGCCAGCAAGCGGGCGGGGGAGAACTATCAGCCCCAGCATTTT. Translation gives CASKRAGENYQPQHF.

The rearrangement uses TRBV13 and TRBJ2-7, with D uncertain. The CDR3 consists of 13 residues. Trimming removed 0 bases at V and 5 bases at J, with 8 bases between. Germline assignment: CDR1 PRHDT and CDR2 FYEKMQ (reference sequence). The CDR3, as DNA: TGTGCCAGCAGCTTAGGCGGTCAGGACGAGCAGTACTTC. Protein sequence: CASSLGGQDEQYF.

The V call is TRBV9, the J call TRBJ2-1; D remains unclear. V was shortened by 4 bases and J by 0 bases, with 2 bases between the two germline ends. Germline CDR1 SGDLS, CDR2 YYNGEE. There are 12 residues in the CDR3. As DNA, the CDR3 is TGTGCCAGCAGCATCTCCTACAATGAGCAGTTCTTC. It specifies CASSISYNEQFF.

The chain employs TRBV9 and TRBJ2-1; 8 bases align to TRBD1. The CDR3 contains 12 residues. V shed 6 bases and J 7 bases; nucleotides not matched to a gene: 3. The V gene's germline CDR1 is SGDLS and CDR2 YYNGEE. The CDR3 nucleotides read TGTGCCAGCAACCACAGGGGGAATGAGCAGTTCTTC. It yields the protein CASNHRGNEQFF.

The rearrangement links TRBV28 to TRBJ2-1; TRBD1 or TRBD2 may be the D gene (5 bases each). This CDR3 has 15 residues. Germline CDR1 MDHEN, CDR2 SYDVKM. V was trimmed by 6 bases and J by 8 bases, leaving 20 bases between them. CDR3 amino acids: CASRIPGPKFDEQFF. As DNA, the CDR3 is TGTGCCAGCAGGATACCGGGGCCCAAATTCGATGAGCAGTTCTTC. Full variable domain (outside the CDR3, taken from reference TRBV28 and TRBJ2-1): DVKVTQSSRYLVKRTGEKVFLECVQDMDHENMFWYRQDPGLGLRLIYFSYDVKMKEKGDIPEGYSVSREKKERFSLILESASTNQTSMYLCASRIPGPKFDEQFFGPGTRLTVL.

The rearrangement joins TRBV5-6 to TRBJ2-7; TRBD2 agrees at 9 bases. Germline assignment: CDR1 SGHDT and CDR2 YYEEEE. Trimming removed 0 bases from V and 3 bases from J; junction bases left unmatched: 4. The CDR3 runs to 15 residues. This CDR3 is CASSLDPSGNYEQYF. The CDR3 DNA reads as TGTGCCAGCAGCTTGGATCCTAGCGGGAACTACGAGCAGTACTTC.

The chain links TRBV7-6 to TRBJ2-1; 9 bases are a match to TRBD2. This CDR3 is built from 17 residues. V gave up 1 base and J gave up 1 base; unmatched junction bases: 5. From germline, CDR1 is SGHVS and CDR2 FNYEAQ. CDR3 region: CASSLVIAGESYNEQFF. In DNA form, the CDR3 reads TGTGCCAGCAGCTTAGTAATAGCGGGAGAATCCTACAATGAGCAGTTCTTC.

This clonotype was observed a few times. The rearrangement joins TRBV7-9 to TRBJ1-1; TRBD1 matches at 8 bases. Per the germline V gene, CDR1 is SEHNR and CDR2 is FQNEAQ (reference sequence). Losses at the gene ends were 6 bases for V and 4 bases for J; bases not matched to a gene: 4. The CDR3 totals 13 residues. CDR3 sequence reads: CASSLTGGTEAFF. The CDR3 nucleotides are TGTGCCAGCAGTTTAACAGGGGGCACTGAAGCTTTCTTT.

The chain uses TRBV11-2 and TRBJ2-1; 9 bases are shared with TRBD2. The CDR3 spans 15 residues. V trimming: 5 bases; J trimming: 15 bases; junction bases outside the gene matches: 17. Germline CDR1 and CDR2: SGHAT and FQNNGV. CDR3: CASSREGELAGLAFF. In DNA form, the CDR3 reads TGTGCCAGCAGCCGAGAGGGGGAACTAGCGGGCCTTGCGTTCTTC.

CDR3 region: CASSDGIGNYEQYF. The CDR3 bases are TGTGCCAGCAGTGATGGTATAGGGAACTACGAGCAGTACTTC. The chain carries TRBV25-1 and TRBJ2-7; D not certain. Germline-derived CDR1 and CDR2 are MGHDK and SYGVNS. The CDR3 extends over 14 amino acids. Trimming removed 3 bases at V and 3 bases at J, with 12 bases between.

CDR3 DNA: TGCAGTGCTACAAGGACAGGCGACGACTATGGCTACACCTTC. Amino acid sequence: CSATRTGDDYGYTF. This chain uses TRBV20-1 with TRBJ1-2; 7 nucleotides line up with TRBD1. Germline V lookup: CDR1 DFQATT, CDR2 SNEGSKA (reference sequence). The ends lost 4 bases at V and 3 bases at J; junction bases unmatched: 8. This CDR3 spans 14 amino acids.

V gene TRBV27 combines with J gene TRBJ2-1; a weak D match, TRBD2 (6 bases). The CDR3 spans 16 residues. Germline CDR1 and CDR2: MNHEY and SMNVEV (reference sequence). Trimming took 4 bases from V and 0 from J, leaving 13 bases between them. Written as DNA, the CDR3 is TGTGCCAGCAGTTACGGGAGTCCCCTCTCCTACAATGAGCAGTTCTTC. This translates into CASSYGSPLSYNEQFF.

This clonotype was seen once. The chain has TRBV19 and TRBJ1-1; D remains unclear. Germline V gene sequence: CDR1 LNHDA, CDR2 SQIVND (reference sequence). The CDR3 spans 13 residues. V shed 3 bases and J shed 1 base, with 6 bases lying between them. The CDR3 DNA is TGTGCCAGTAGTATGACTGAGAACACTGAAGCTTTCTTT. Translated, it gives CASSMTENTEAFF.

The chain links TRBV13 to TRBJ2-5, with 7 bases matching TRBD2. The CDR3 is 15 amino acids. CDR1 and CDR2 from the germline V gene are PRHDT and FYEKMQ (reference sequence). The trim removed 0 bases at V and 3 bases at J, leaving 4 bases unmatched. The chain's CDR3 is CASSLGLLAEETQYF. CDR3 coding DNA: TGTGCCAGCAGCTTAGGTCTCCTAGCGGAAGAGACCCAGTACTTC.

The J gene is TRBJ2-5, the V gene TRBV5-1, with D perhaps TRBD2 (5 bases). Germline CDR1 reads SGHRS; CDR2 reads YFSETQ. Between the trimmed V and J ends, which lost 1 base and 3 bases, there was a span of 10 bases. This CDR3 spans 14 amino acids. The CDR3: CASSLSGWEETQYF. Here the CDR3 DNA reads TGCGCCAGCAGCTTGTCGGGGTGGGAAGAGACCCAGTACTTC.

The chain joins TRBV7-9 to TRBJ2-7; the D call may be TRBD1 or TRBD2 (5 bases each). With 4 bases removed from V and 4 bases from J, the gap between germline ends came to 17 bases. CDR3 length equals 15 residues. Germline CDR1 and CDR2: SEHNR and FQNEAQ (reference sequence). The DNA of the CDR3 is TGTGCCAGCAGCTCTCAAACCCGGGACGTTTACGAGCAGTACTTC. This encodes CASSSQTRDVYEQYF.

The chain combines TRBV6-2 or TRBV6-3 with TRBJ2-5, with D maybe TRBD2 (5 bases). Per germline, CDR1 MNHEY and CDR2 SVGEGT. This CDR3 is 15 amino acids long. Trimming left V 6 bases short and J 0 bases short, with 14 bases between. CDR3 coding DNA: TGTGCCAGCAGGTGGGGAGACTTGTACCAAGAGACCCAGTACTTC. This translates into CASRWGDLYQETQYF.

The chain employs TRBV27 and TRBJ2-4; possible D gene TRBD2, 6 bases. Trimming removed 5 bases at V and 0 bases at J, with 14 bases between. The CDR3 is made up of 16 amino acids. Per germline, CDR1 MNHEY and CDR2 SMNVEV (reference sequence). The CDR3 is CASSLVADIAKNIQYF. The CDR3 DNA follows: TGTGCCAGCAGTCTTGTAGCGGATATAGCCAAAAACATTCAGTACTTC.

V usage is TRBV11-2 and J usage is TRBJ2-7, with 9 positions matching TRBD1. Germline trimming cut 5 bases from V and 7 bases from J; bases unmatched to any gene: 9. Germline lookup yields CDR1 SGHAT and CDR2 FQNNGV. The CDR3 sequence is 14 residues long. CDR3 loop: CASSIPGQGGEQYF. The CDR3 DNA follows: TGTGCCAGCAGCATTCCGGGACAGGGCGGGGAGCAGTACTTC. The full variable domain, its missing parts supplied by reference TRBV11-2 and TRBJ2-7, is EAGVAQSPRYKIIEKRQSVAFWCNPISGHATLYWYQQILGQGPKLLIQFQNNGVVDDSQLPKDRFSAERLKGVDSTLKIQPAKLEDSAVYLCASSIPGQGGEQYFGPGTRLTVT.

CDR3 residues: CASSLRGVLNEQYF. As DNA, the CDR3 is TGTGCCAGCAGTTTACGAGGGGTTTTAAACGAGCAGTACTTC. This chain links TRBV27 with TRBJ2-7; TRBD1 or TRBD2 may be the D gene (5 bases each). Trimming took off 2 bases at V and 5 bases at J, with 13 bases between the two ends. Germline CDR1 MNHEY, CDR2 SMNVEV (reference sequence). This CDR3 is 14 amino acids long.